This record covers a single TCR beta chain. TCRdb's copy holds only in-frame clones and misses some; the assay was immunoSEQ multiplex PCR. Of a few hundred thousand clones in the sample, around four fifths were seen once. The data originate from a study of blood T cell repertoires in COVID-19. This CDR3 has 15 amino acids. V was pared by 6 bases and J by 1 base, with 16 bases between. The germline gives CDR1 MRHNA, CDR2 SNTAGT. The chain couples TRBV6-4 to TRBJ2-7; a possible D gene is TRBD1 (6 bases). The sequence was collected from a young man with active or convalescent COVID-19. The specimen was peripheral blood. The CDR3 bases are TGTGCCAGCAGCATAGCAGGGGACCCTTCCTACGAGCAGTACTTC. Its protein product is CASSIAGDPSYEQYF.